This TCR beta chain was found in a study of beta chain features in type 1 diabetes. The investigators reverse transcribed all of the isolated RNA, so they sequenced expressed TCRB transcripts. This table comes from immunoSEQ multiplex PCR, and its TCRdb copy is limited to in-frame clones, with some not included. The data contain around 250,000 clones, 25% to 35% of them singletons. V was cut by 2 bases and J by 4 bases, with 11 bases left in between. CDR3 length: 14 residues. Germline V gene sequence: CDR1 GTSNPN, CDR2 SVGIG (reference sequence). This receptor was obtained from a man aged 30-40 years in good health. V gene TRBV30 combines with J gene TRBJ2-2; D might be TRBD2 (6 bases). Sequences were obtained from central memory CD4+ T cells from blood. CDR3 DNA sequence: TGTGCCTGGAGTATGGGGGGTTTCACCGGGGAGCTGTTTTTT. This translates into CAWSMGGFTGELFF.